Presented here are 18 T cell receptor beta chains from one specimen sequenced in a study of siplizumab effects on memory and regulatory T cells. TCRdb's table, derived via immunoSEQ multiplex PCR, lists solely in-frame clones and lacks some. The table includes 75,000 to 100,000 clones, just under 95% detected once. Sequenced sample: non-Treg CD4+ T cells sorted from blood. All receptors derive from a human donor in good health.

The chain carries TRBV28 and TRBJ1-1, with D unclear. From germline, CDR1 is MDHEN and CDR2 SYDVKM. The germline V and J ends were trimmed by 7 bases and 0 bases, with 3 bases remaining between them. The CDR3 has 11 residues. In DNA, the CDR3 is TGTGCCAGCAAAATGAACACTGAAGCTTTCTTT. Its translation is CASKMNTEAFF.

The chain has TRBV28 and TRBJ2-7; possible D gene TRBD1, 5 bases. From germline, CDR1 is MDHEN and CDR2 SYDVKM. The length of the CDR3 is 13 residues. V was pared by 8 bases and J by 4 bases, with 15 bases between. The CDR3 DNA reads TGTGCCAGCGTGGGGCTAGAAATATACGAGCAGTACTTC. Its translation is CASVGLEIYEQYF.

J is TRBJ2-3 and V is TRBV19; D is possibly TRBD1 (5 bases). The germline gives CDR1 LNHDA, CDR2 SQIVND (reference sequence). The CDR3 is 17 amino acids. V lost 3 bases to trimming and J lost 4 bases, with 20 bases between them. The CDR3 sequence is CASSIDVRTLGPDTQYF. Written as DNA, the CDR3 is TGTGCCAGTAGTATCGACGTCAGGACCCTGGGGCCAGATACGCAGTATTTT.

J is TRBJ2-7 and V is TRBV5-1; possible D gene TRBD1, 5 bases. V shed 4 bases and J shed 5 bases, with 13 bases lying between them. In germline, CDR1 is SGHRS, CDR2 YFSETQ. CDR3 length: 13 amino acids. CDR3 in amino acids: CASSVRQYNEQYF. The CDR3 region has the DNA TGCGCCAGCAGCGTCCGACAGTACAACGAGCAGTACTTC.

This clone was seen a single time. V and J are TRBV9 and TRBJ1-1; D gene ambiguous. Germline V gives CDR1 SGDLS, CDR2 YYNGEE. V gave up 3 bases and J gave up 5 bases, with 14 bases separating them. The CDR3 extends over 14 amino acids. The CDR3 nucleotides read TGTGCCAGCAGCGGGGCGTGGGGTGGGACTGAAGCTTTCTTT. Amino acid sequence: CASSGAWGGTEAFF.

The chain recombines TRBV28 with TRBJ1-2; perhaps TRBD1 as D (5 bases). CDR1 and CDR2 from the germline V gene are MDHEN and SYDVKM. Trimming removed 3 bases at V and 3 bases at J, with 17 bases between. This CDR3 spans 16 amino acids. As DNA, the CDR3 is TGTGCCAGCAGTTTCCTTCAGGGTCTTTACCACTATGGCTACACCTTC. The encoded protein is CASSFLQGLYHYGYTF.

The chain links TRBV10-2 to TRBJ1-1; no clear D. Germline CDR1 and CDR2: WSHSY and SAAADI. Deletions cut 6 bases from V and 1 base from J, with 9 bases between. CDR3 length: 13 residues. CDR3 nucleotide sequence: TGCGCCAGCAGAGGGCCGAAGAACACTGAAGCTTTCTTT. The encoded protein is CASRGPKNTEAFF.

CDR3 region: CASSFRRAGYEQYF. The CDR3 DNA follows: TGTGCCAGCTCATTCCGGCGAGCCGGATACGAGCAGTACTTC. This rearrangement joins TRBV19 to TRBJ2-7; D gene ambiguous. This CDR3 is 14 amino acids long. CDR1 is LNHDA and CDR2 is SQIVND in the germline V gene (reference sequence). Trimming cost V 9 bases and J 4 bases, with 19 bases left between them.

The chain has TRBV28 and TRBJ2-3, with no clear D. The ends were cut back, 7 bases at V and 6 bases at J, with 8 bases in the middle. Germline assignment: CDR1 MDHEN and CDR2 SYDVKM. This CDR3 spans 11 amino acids. Here the CDR3 DNA reads TGTGCCAGCACCCTCCGGGATACGCAGTATTTT. Translation gives CASTLRDTQYF.

The CDR3 sequence is CASSLELELGELFF. The CDR3 DNA reads as TGTGCCAGCAGCTTAGAGCTCGAGCTCGGGGAGCTGTTTTTT. This chain connects TRBV7-2 to TRBJ2-2; D not certain. Germline assignment: CDR1 SGHTA and CDR2 FQGNSA. V was clipped by 1 base and J by 7 bases, with 10 bases between them. The CDR3 spans 14 residues.

This chain uses TRBV28 with TRBJ2-2; D is uncertain. The CDR3 loop spans 14 amino acids. The ends were cut back, 7 bases at V and 4 bases at J, with 13 bases in the middle. The germline V gene has CDR1 MDHEN and CDR2 SYDVKM. The CDR3 DNA reads as TGTGCCAGCACAGGTCTAGAAGTCACCGGGGAGCTGTTTTTT. It encodes CASTGLEVTGELFF.

This sequence joins TRBV6-5 and TRBJ1-4; D call uncertain. The germline V and J ends were trimmed by 6 bases and 6 bases, with 17 bases remaining between them. Per germline, CDR1 MNHEY and CDR2 SVGAGI. The CDR3 has 15 amino acids. The CDR3 loop is CASRLGGRLDEKLFF. In DNA form, the CDR3 reads TGTGCCAGCAGGCTCGGCGGGCGGCTAGATGAAAAACTGTTTTTT.

As regards this clone: The sample carries other DNA sequences with the same CDR3. The rearrangement links TRBV5-1 to TRBJ1-1; D gene unclear. Between the trimmed V and J ends, which lost 4 bases and 3 bases, there was a span of 10 bases. The CDR3 runs 13 residues. Germline V gene sequence: CDR1 SGHRS, CDR2 YFSETQ. CDR3 protein: CASSLGHDTEAFF. CDR3 nucleotide sequence: TGCGCCAGCAGCCTGGGCCACGACACTGAAGCTTTCTTT.

This rearrangement joins TRBV5-6 to TRBJ2-1; D is possibly TRBD1 or TRBD2 (6 bases each). The CDR3 is 18 residues long. Trimming cost V 4 bases and J 8 bases, with 28 bases left between them. Germline V gene data show CDR1 as SGHDT and CDR2 as YYEEEE. This CDR3 is CASSHQPGAHHRRDEQFF. For the CDR3, the DNA is TGTGCCAGCAGCCATCAGCCGGGGGCCCATCATCGGCGGGATGAGCAGTTCTTC.

The chain carries TRBV14 and TRBJ2-7; maybe TRBD2 (6 bases). This CDR3 region has 16 residues. CDR1 is SGHDN and CDR2 is FVKESK in the germline V gene. Trimming shortened V by 0 bases and J by 0 bases, and 12 bases separated the two germline ends. CDR3 sequence (DNA): TGTGCCAGCAGCCAAGATCGGGGGTCTGGCTCCTACGAGCAGTACTTC. It translates to CASSQDRGSGSYEQYF. The full variable domain, its missing parts supplied by reference TRBV14 and TRBJ2-7, is EAGVTQFPSHSVIEKGQTVTLRCDPISGHDNLYWYRRVMGKEIKFLLHFVKESKQDESGMPNNRFLAERTGGTYSTLKVQPAELEDSGVYFCASSQDRGSGSYEQYFGPGTRLTVT.

V and J are TRBV18 and TRBJ1-1; no clear D. The CDR3 sequence is 13 residues long. Deletions cut 3 bases from V and 8 bases from J, with 13 bases between. Per the germline V gene, CDR1 is KGHSH and CDR2 is LQKENI. CDR3 sequence reads: CASSPLRAGEAFF. The CDR3 region has the DNA TGTGCCAGCTCACCTCTTAGGGCTGGGGAAGCTTTCTTT.

Concerning this clone: The same CDR3 arises from other DNA sequences in this sample as well. This chain joins TRBV6-5 and TRBJ1-2; TRBD1 agrees at 7 bases. CDR3 length: 14 amino acids. The V gene's germline CDR1 is MNHEY and CDR2 SVGAGI. The J segment lost 2 bases and the V segment lost 6 bases, leaving 6 bases of the junction unmatched. CDR3 region: CASSSDRANYGYTF. The DNA for the CDR3 is TGTGCCAGCAGCTCCGACAGGGCGAACTATGGCTACACCTTC.

This clone was counted between two and nine times. The V and J genes are TRBV18 and TRBJ1-1; 7 bases are a match to TRBD1. From germline, CDR1 is KGHSH and CDR2 LQKENI. CDR3 length: 14 residues. The ends lost 5 bases at V and 3 bases at J; junction bases unmatched: 6. CDR3: CASSDRAWDTEAFF. The CDR3 DNA follows: TGTGCCAGCTCAGACAGGGCGTGGGACACTGAAGCTTTCTTT. The full variable domain, in which reference TRBV18 and TRBJ1-1 provide the parts outside the CDR3, is NAGVMQNPRHLVRRRGQEARLRCSPMKGHSHVYWYRQLPEEGLKFMVYLQKENIIDESGMPKERFSAEFPKEGPSILRIQQVVRGDSAAYFCASSDRAWDTEAFFGQGTRLTVV.